Included here is one TCR beta chain sequence, with context. Other DNA sequences in this specimen translate into the identical CDR3. This specimen comes from a study of blood T cell repertoires in COVID-19. Germline V gene lookup returns CDR1 MNHEY and CDR2 SVGAGI. This CDR3 region has 15 residues. Trimming at V came to 1 base and at J to 2 bases, leaving 1 base not matched to a gene. Method: immunoSEQ multiplex PCR; TCRdb's copy keeps in-frame clones and lacks some. The sample includes 80,000 or so clones, roughly 80% of them seen just once. V is TRBV6-5 and J is TRBJ1-4, with 7 bases matching TRBD1. The sample consisted of peripheral blood. The clonotype was recovered from an older woman with acute or convalescent COVID-19. The CDR3 region has the DNA TGTGCCAGCAGTTACTTGACAGGGACTAATGAAAAACTGTTTTTT. It translates to CASSYLTGTNEKLFF.